A single sample gave rise to the 9 T cell receptor beta chains below, sequenced in a study of T cell changes during pregnancy in multiple sclerosis. Sequencing was performed with immunoSEQ multiplex PCR; in TCRdb, only in-frame clones are kept and a portion is missing. The sample records about 93,000 clones, 85% to 95% being singletons. The source material was peripheral blood, sampled before pregnancy. The receptor source for this set is a female donor with multiple sclerosis, enrolled in a pregnancy study.

The rearrangement links TRBV7-9 to TRBJ2-3, with D possibly being TRBD1 (5 bases). The germline V gene has CDR1 SEHNR and CDR2 FQNEAQ (reference sequence). Trimming left V 3 bases short and J 0 bases short, with 10 bases between. The CDR3 loop spans 15 amino acids. This chain's CDR3 is CASSFITGSTDTQYF. CDR3 in DNA: TGTGCCAGCAGCTTTATTACAGGTAGCACAGATACGCAGTATTTT.

The J gene is TRBJ1-2, the V gene TRBV7-9; D is unresolved. The CDR3 spans 13 residues. Per the germline V gene, CDR1 is SEHNR and CDR2 is FQNEAQ (reference sequence). With 5 bases removed from V and 7 bases from J, the gap between germline ends came to 14 bases. For the CDR3, the DNA is TGTGCCAGCAGCAAAGGTGGGCCAGGTGGCTACACCTTC. As protein: CASSKGGPGGYTF. The full variable domain, with the rest looked up from reference TRBV7-9 and TRBJ1-2, is DTGVSQNPRHKITKRGQNVTFRCDPISEHNRLYWYRQTLGQGPEFLTYFQNEAQLEKSRLLSDRFSAERPKGSFSTLEIQRTEQGDSAMYLCASSKGGPGGYTFGSGTRLTVV.

The gene calls are TRBV7-9 and TRBJ2-2, with D possibly matching TRBD2 (5 bases). The CDR3 contains 19 residues. Trimming removed 0 bases from V and 2 bases from J, with 19 bases in between. Germline CDR1 and CDR2: SEHNR and FQNEAQ (reference sequence). CDR3 nucleotides: TGTGCCAGCAGCTTAGCGCGGGTCCCAACTAGGCAAAACACCGGGGAGCTGTTTTTT. Protein: CASSLARVPTRQNTGELFF. The full variable domain, with the rest looked up from reference TRBV7-9 and TRBJ2-2, is DTGVSQNPRHKITKRGQNVTFRCDPISEHNRLYWYRQTLGQGPEFLTYFQNEAQLEKSRLLSDRFSAERPKGSFSTLEIQRTEQGDSAMYLCASSLARVPTRQNTGELFFGEGSRLTVL.

The CDR3 bases are TGCAGCGCATCGGGGGGACTAGTGGCAGATACGCAGTATTTT. Its translation: CSASGGLVADTQYF. The chain links TRBV29-1 to TRBJ2-3, with 8 nucleotides matching TRBD2. With 7 bases clipped from V and 4 bases from J, the junction kept 10 bases outside the gene matches. The CDR3 sequence is 14 residues long. The germline gives CDR1 SQVTM, CDR2 ANQGSEA.

As DNA, the CDR3 is TGTGCCAGCAGCCAAGGCGAGCACAATGAGCAGTTCTTC. Residues: CASSQGEHNEQFF. This chain joins TRBV4-2 and TRBJ2-1; D gene unclear. Per germline, CDR1 LGHNA and CDR2 YNFKEQ. V was cut by 1 base and J by 5 bases, with 6 bases left in between. This CDR3 region has 13 residues.

The chain links TRBV27 to TRBJ1-3; 9 nucleotides match TRBD1. CDR3 length equals 15 residues. J was trimmed by 7 bases and V by 5 bases; bases with no gene match: 9. The germline gives CDR1 MNHEY, CDR2 SMNVEV (reference sequence). CDR3 amino acids: CASSTGRDRVNTIYF. CDR3 DNA sequence: TGTGCCAGCAGTACAGGCCGGGACAGGGTGAACACCATATATTTT.

The chain joins TRBV30 to TRBJ2-1; 7 bases fit TRBD1. Trimming removed 3 bases from V and 5 bases from J; junction bases left unmatched: 7. Per germline, CDR1 GTSNPN and CDR2 SVGIG (reference sequence). CDR3 length: 14 amino acids. The CDR3 DNA follows: TGTGCCTGGAGCCGGGACAGTAGCCACAATGAGCAGTTCTTC. Residues: CAWSRDSSHNEQFF.

The rearrangement joins TRBV9 to TRBJ2-1; TRBD2 aligns across 8 bases. Germline CDR1 is SGDLS and CDR2 is YYNGEE. Germline trimming cut 3 bases from V and 10 bases from J; bases unmatched to any gene: 15. The CDR3 has 16 amino acids. Here the CDR3 DNA reads TGTGCCAGCAGCGCGGGAGGGGGGCGCCCCTTAGAAGAGCAGTTCTTC. Amino acids: CASSAGGGRPLEEQFF.

The V and J genes are TRBV6-6 and TRBJ2-3; D not certain. The CDR3 is 14 amino acids. The germline gives CDR1 MNHNY, CDR2 SVGAGI (reference sequence). Trimming pared 8 bases from V and 6 bases from J, leaving 18 bases between. This chain's CDR3 is CASSSEWSADTQYF. The CDR3 DNA follows: TGTGCCAGCTCAAGCGAGTGGTCTGCCGATACGCAGTATTTT.